This T cell receptor beta chain was sequenced for a study of blood T cell repertoires in COVID-19. Looking at the study overall: Researchers got acute and convalescent COVID-19 samples from the United States, Italy and Spain. PBMCs, B-cell-depleted T cells, or T cells provided the cDNA or gDNA that made up the material.

Sequencing used immunoSEQ multiplex PCR; TCRdb keeps in-frame clones, though not all of them. In the table there are about 440,000 clones, 70% to 90% of which are singletons. Each participant's cohort was designated according to participant-reported clinical history. Germline V CDR1 and CDR2: MDHEN, SYDVKM. Trimming took off 4 bases at V and 6 bases at J, with 19 bases between the two ends. The CDR3 is made up of 16 amino acids. The clonotype was recovered from a woman between 18 and 29 years old with acute COVID-19. The sample consisted of PBMCs or T cells enriched from blood (not recorded which). The genes are TRBV28 and TRBJ1-5; tentative D call: TRBD1 (5 bases). The CDR3 is CASSSLTAGGIQPQHF. In nucleotides, the CDR3 is TGTGCCAGCAGTTCCTTGACAGCGGGAGGGATTCAGCCCCAGCATTTT.